Described below is a single T cell receptor beta chain sequence and its context. These data are taken from a study of shared clonotypes between healthy human individuals. Assay used: immunoSEQ multiplex PCR; TCRdb lists only in-frame clones, some missing. The sample lists around 440,000 clones, roughly 80% occurring once. This CDR3 contains 13 residues. The germline gives CDR1 SGHVS, CDR2 FNYEAQ. V lost 7 bases and J 1 base, leaving 8 bases between the germline ends. The V and J genes are TRBV7-6 and TRBJ2-4; no firm D call. The sample consisted of PBMCs. This TCR derives from a woman aged 40 to 49 in good health. Some clones in this sample may be carry-over from other donors' samples. As DNA, the CDR3 is TGTGCCAGCATCTTCTGGGCCAAAAACATTCAGTACTTC. Translating gives CASIFWAKNIQYF.